Below are 10 T cell receptor beta chains sequenced from a single sample in a study of cytomegalovirus exposure and HLA in healthy donors. 60 Vbeta and 13 Jbeta primers were used in PCR. Sequencing was performed with immunoSEQ multiplex PCR; in TCRdb, only in-frame clones are kept and a portion is missing. There are under 200,000 clones in the sample; around 79% occur only once, and approximately 2.4% lies in the top ten. Sequences were obtained from PBMCs. The receptors originated from a middle-aged woman in good health and CMV-seropositive.

In this sample, this clone turned up a few times. The gene calls are TRBV5-4 and TRBJ2-4; maybe TRBD2 (7 bases). Germline V gene lookup returns CDR1 SGHNT and CDR2 YYREEE (reference sequence). The CDR3 has 15 residues. V dropped 4 bases and J dropped 6 bases, with 17 bases sitting between them. As DNA, the CDR3 is TGTGCCAGCAGCACGGGGGGCCAGGATCTAAACATTCAGTACTTC. Its translation: CASSTGGQDLNIQYF.

This clone was counted a single time. V and J are TRBV2 and TRBJ2-7, with D perhaps TRBD2 (6 bases). The germline V gene encodes CDR1 SNHLY and CDR2 FYNNEI. The CDR3 runs to 15 residues. V was cut by 1 base and J by 2 bases, with 12 bases left in between. The CDR3 nucleotides read TGTGCCAGCAGTGAAGGGGTAGCGGTGACCTACGAGCAGTACTTC. Its translation: CASSEGVAVTYEQYF.

This clone appeared many times. The rearrangement links TRBV18 to TRBJ1-1; D is undetermined. This CDR3 has 14 amino acids. V was shortened by 4 bases and J by 1 base, with 10 bases between the two germline ends. Germline V lookup: CDR1 KGHSH, CDR2 LQKENI. CDR3 bases: TGTGCCAGCTCACGCACAGAGACGAACACTGAAGCTTTCTTT. It translates to CASSRTETNTEAFF.

This clone appeared once. The chain employs TRBV18 and TRBJ2-5; no clear D gene. CDR3 length: 13 amino acids. Trimming took 5 bases from V and 1 from J, leaving 8 bases between them. CDR1 is KGHSH, CDR2 LQKENI, per germline. The CDR3 loop reads CASSFPSQETQYF. CDR3 DNA sequence: TGTGCCAGCTCATTCCCATCCCAAGAGACCCAGTACTTC.

V usage is TRBV6-5 and J usage is TRBJ2-7; the D gene is possibly TRBD2 (5 bases). The CDR3 spans 13 residues. CDR1 and CDR2 from the germline V gene are MNHEY and SVGAGI. Trimming removed 2 bases from V and 5 bases from J, with 10 bases in between. The CDR3 here is CASSYALGNEQYF. In nucleotides, the CDR3 is TGTGCCAGCAGTTACGCACTAGGTAACGAGCAGTACTTC.

This sequence joins TRBV10-3 and TRBJ2-5, with D maybe TRBD1 (6 bases). From germline, CDR1 is ENHRY and CDR2 SYGVKD. The CDR3 totals 14 residues. V was shortened by 5 bases and J by 1 base, with 11 bases between the two germline ends. This CDR3 reads CAISQQGPQETQYF. The CDR3 DNA follows: TGTGCCATCAGTCAACAGGGACCCCAAGAGACCCAGTACTTC.

The chain employs TRBV5-4 and TRBJ1-1, with a weak D call TRBD1 (6 bases). The length of the CDR3 is 15 residues. The germline V gene encodes CDR1 SGHNT and CDR2 YYREEE (reference sequence). Between the trimmed V and J ends, which lost 4 bases and 2 bases, there was a span of 15 bases. The CDR3 sequence: CASSHSLDSNTEAFF. Here the CDR3 DNA reads TGTGCCAGCAGCCACTCATTGGACAGTAACACTGAAGCTTTCTTT.

The chain is built from TRBV7-9 and TRBJ1-4; D is possibly TRBD1 (5 bases). CDR3 size: 13 residues. With 2 bases removed from V and 8 bases from J, the gap between germline ends came to 9 bases. The germline gives CDR1 SEHNR, CDR2 FQNEAQ (reference sequence). The CDR3 DNA sequence: TGTGCCAGCAGCTTAAGGGGATCGGAAAAACTGTTTTTT. Amino acids: CASSLRGSEKLFF.

This clone was picked up one time. The chain uses TRBV7-8 and TRBJ1-4; the match to TRBD1 covers 7 bases. Germline loops: CDR1 SGHVS, CDR2 FQNEAQ. Germline trimming cut 1 base from V and 7 bases from J; bases unmatched to any gene: 9. The length of the CDR3 is 16 residues. The CDR3, as DNA: TGTGCCAGCAGCTTAGTGGCAGGGGGTGGGGGTGAAAAACTGTTTTTT. Protein product: CASSLVAGGGGEKLFF.

The chain uses TRBV28 and TRBJ2-7; unclear D gene. This CDR3 contains 14 residues. Trimming took 5 bases from V and 3 from J, leaving 14 bases between them. The germline gives CDR1 MDHEN, CDR2 SYDVKM. CDR3 DNA: TGTGCCAGCAGTCCGCGCCGGGTTCTCTACGAGCAGTACTTC. Its translation: CASSPRRVLYEQYF.